These 20 T cell receptor beta chains originate from one sample sequenced in a study of cytomegalovirus exposure and HLA in healthy donors. 13 Jbeta primers and 60 Vbeta primers were used for the PCR. Only in-frame clones appear in the TCRdb table, and some are missing; sequencing was by immunoSEQ multiplex PCR. The table lists some 62,000 clones. The specimen was PBMCs. These receptors all come from a young man in good health and CMV-seropositive.

The rearrangement joins TRBV5-1 to TRBJ2-7; 10 bases align to TRBD1. The CDR3 extends over 17 amino acids. J was trimmed by 2 bases and V by 2 bases; bases with no gene match: 10. Germline V CDR1 and CDR2: SGHRS, YFSETQ. The CDR3 bases are TGCGCCAGCAGCTTAACTGATAGCGGGACAGGGGCCTACGAGCAGTACTTC. Translated, it gives CASSLTDSGTGAYEQYF. Full variable domain (rest looked up from reference TRBV5-1 and TRBJ2-7): KAGVTQTPRYLIKTRGQQVTLSCSPISGHRSVSWYQQTPGQGLQFLFEYFSETQRNKGNFPGRFSGRQFSNSRSEMNVSTLELGDSALYLCASSLTDSGTGAYEQYFGPGTRLTVT.

The rearrangement uses TRBV27 and TRBJ2-7; 7 bases map to TRBD1. V shed 5 bases and J 3 bases; nucleotides not matched to a gene: 4. Germline CDR1 MNHEY, CDR2 SMNVEV (reference sequence). This CDR3 contains 13 residues. This chain's CDR3 is CASSMDRSYEQYF. The DNA of the CDR3 is TGTGCCAGCAGTATGGACAGGAGCTACGAGCAGTACTTC.

CDR3 loop: CAIRQPDTGELFF. In DNA form, the CDR3 reads TGTGCCATCAGACAACCAGACACCGGGGAGCTGTTTTTT. The chain is built from TRBV10-3 and TRBJ2-2; D call uncertain. CDR3 size: 13 residues. Germline CDR1 ENHRY, CDR2 SYGVKD. The V end was cut by 6 bases, the J end by 3 bases, with 8 bases between.

Comment on this clone: The junction shows a germline mismatch at one end, possibly a read error. The rearrangement joins TRBV30 to TRBJ1-4; possible D gene TRBD1, 6 bases. Germline CDR1 and CDR2: GTSNPN and SVGIG (reference sequence). This CDR3 comprises 15 residues. In nucleotides, the CDR3 is TGTGCCGGGAGTGTACCGAGAAGGCAGGGGGAAAAACTGTTTTTT. It specifies CAGSVPRRQGEKLFF.

The chain uses TRBV2 and TRBJ1-6; D is perhaps TRBD1 (5 bases). The CDR3 covers 16 residues. The germline V gene encodes CDR1 SNHLY and CDR2 FYNNEI. Trimming left V 7 bases short and J 8 bases short, with 21 bases between. The CDR3 DNA reads as TGTGCCAGCATCCTCCAGGGACTGATTGAGGATTCACCCCTCCACTTT. The encoded protein is CASILQGLIEDSPLHF.

The chain uses TRBV4-1 and TRBJ2-1; the D is unclear. This CDR3 has 17 residues. V shed 1 base and J shed 0 bases, with 13 bases lying between them. CDR1 is MGHRA and CDR2 is YSYEKL in the germline V gene. The CDR3 DNA reads as TGCGCCAGCAGCCAAGGATCTTTCCCGAGCTCCTACAATGAGCAGTTCTTC. Amino acids: CASSQGSFPSSYNEQFF.

The chain has TRBV30 and TRBJ2-7, with a possible D match to TRBD2 (6 bases). Trimming stripped 3 bases from V and 5 bases from J, with 8 bases between. The CDR3 is 11 residues long. The germline V gene encodes CDR1 GTSNPN and CDR2 SVGIG (reference sequence). In DNA, the CDR3 is TGTGCCTGGAGGGGGAGGAACGAGCAGTACTTC. This encodes CAWRGRNEQYF.

The rearrangement joins TRBV5-1 to TRBJ2-5; D remains ambiguous. The CDR3 totals 13 residues. V lost 0 bases and J 3 bases, leaving 6 bases between the germline ends. The V gene's germline CDR1 is SGHRS and CDR2 YFSETQ. The CDR3 region is CASSLAHKETQYF. CDR3 coding DNA: TGCGCCAGCAGCTTGGCGCACAAAGAGACCCAGTACTTC.

The genes are TRBV4-1 and TRBJ2-3; TRBD2 matches 10 bases. Germline CDR1 MGHRA, CDR2 YSYEKL. The CDR3 has 19 residues. V shed 4 bases, J shed 7 bases, and the junction held 20 bases outside the gene matches. The CDR3 protein is CASSPGGAGGLTYDNTQYF. The CDR3 DNA is TGCGCCAGCAGCCCTGGGGGAGCGGGGGGGCTCACATATGATAATACGCAGTATTTT.

The rearrangement joins TRBV9 to TRBJ1-5; D gene unclear. The V and J ends lost 0 bases and 6 bases respectively, with 13 bases between them. CDR3 length equals 15 residues. The germline gives CDR1 SGDLS, CDR2 YYNGEE. The DNA of the CDR3 is TGTGCCAGCAGCGTAGGGTCGGGGTGGGGTCAGCCCCAGCATTTT. Translating gives CASSVGSGWGQPQHF.

The chain recombines TRBV4-2 with TRBJ2-7, with D possibly being TRBD2 (6 bases). V lost 4 bases and J 2 bases, leaving 12 bases between the germline ends. Per germline, CDR1 LGHNA and CDR2 YNFKEQ. This CDR3 is 14 amino acids long. Here the CDR3 reads CASSPRRETYEQYF. DNA for the CDR3: TGTGCCAGCAGCCCGAGGCGGGAAACCTACGAGCAGTACTTC.

This chain uses TRBV4-1 with TRBJ1-5; possibly TRBD1 for D (5 bases). There are 15 residues in the CDR3. Germline CDR1 and CDR2: MGHRA and YSYEKL. Trimming stripped 3 bases from V and 3 bases from J, with 12 bases between. The CDR3 DNA is TGCGCCAGCAGCCAGCACACAGGTCCCAATCAGCCCCAGCATTTT. Translated: CASSQHTGPNQPQHF.

This rearrangement joins TRBV5-1 to TRBJ1-4, with D tentatively TRBD1 (5 bases). Trimming took off 5 bases at V and 8 bases at J, with 13 bases between the two ends. In germline, CDR1 is SGHRS, CDR2 YFSETQ. The CDR3 contains 13 residues. CDR3 protein: CASRRGAGEKLFF. The CDR3 bases are TGCGCCAGCAGGAGGGGAGCGGGGGAAAAACTGTTTTTT.

Regarding this clone: A junction boundary mismatches the germline segment, possibly from a read error. The chain has TRBV6-4 and TRBJ1-3, with D perhaps TRBD1 (6 bases). Germline V gene lookup returns CDR1 MRHNA and CDR2 SNTAGT. CDR3 length: 16 residues. This chain's CDR3 is CASIQKGGRSGNNIYF. DNA for the CDR3: TGTGCCAGCATCCAAAAAGGGGGTCGCTCTGGAAACAACATATATTTT.

About this clone: Other nucleotide sequences in the sample specify the same CDR3. The chain links TRBV27 to TRBJ2-3, with D possibly TRBD2 on 5 matching bases. Per the germline V gene, CDR1 is MNHEY and CDR2 is SMNVEV (reference sequence). The CDR3 spans 15 residues. The V gene lost 1 base and the J gene lost 4 bases, with 12 bases spanning the gap. The CDR3 loop is CASSLYAPGSDTQYF. The CDR3 DNA reads TGTGCCAGCAGTTTATATGCCCCGGGATCAGATACGCAGTATTTT.

This chain joins TRBV5-4 and TRBJ2-2, with TRBD1 matching over 8 bases. CDR3 size: 15 residues. Germline CDR1 SGHNT, CDR2 YYREEE (reference sequence). V shed 2 bases and J 5 bases; nucleotides not matched to a gene: 5. This CDR3 reads CASSLGQGQTGELFF. The CDR3 nucleotides are TGTGCCAGCAGCTTAGGACAGGGCCAGACCGGGGAGCTGTTTTTT.

The rearrangement links TRBV30 to TRBJ2-7; TRBD1 matches at 10 bases. V trimming: 7 bases; J trimming: 5 bases; junction bases outside the gene matches: 5. This CDR3 has 12 residues. Germline CDR1 and CDR2: GTSNPN and SVGIG (reference sequence). The CDR3 sequence: CASDRGDDEQYF. The CDR3, as DNA: TGTGCCTCGGACAGGGGGGACGACGAGCAGTACTTC.

V gene TRBV11-3 combines with J gene TRBJ2-2, with TRBD1 identical over 10 bases. V trimming: 1 base; J trimming: 6 bases; junction bases outside the gene matches: 14. CDR3 length equals 19 residues. The germline gives CDR1 SGHNT, CDR2 YENEEA. The CDR3 sequence is CASSLGPGQDRGRPGELFF. In nucleotides, the CDR3 is TGTGCCAGCAGCTTAGGTCCCGGTCAAGACAGGGGGCGTCCCGGGGAGCTGTTTTTT.

The chain has TRBV4-2 and TRBJ2-7, with D possibly matching TRBD1 (5 bases). The CDR3 has 14 residues. Germline V gene sequence: CDR1 LGHNA, CDR2 YNFKEQ. V dropped 4 bases and J dropped 3 bases, with 13 bases sitting between them. The DNA of the CDR3 is TGTGCCAGCAGCCGGGAAGCGACAGTCTACGAGCAGTACTTC. Residues: CASSREATVYEQYF.

This CDR3 reads CASSLGGRANEQFF. The CDR3 DNA is TGTGCCAGCAGCTTAGGCGGGAGGGCCAATGAGCAGTTCTTC. This chain uses TRBV11-3 with TRBJ2-1, with 9 bases aligning to TRBD2. V lost 1 base, J lost 6 bases, and 1 base stayed unmatched. Germline V CDR1 and CDR2: SGHNT, YENEEA. This CDR3 comprises 14 residues.